This paragraph covers one T cell receptor (beta chain) sequence. Antigen unknown. This sample was taken from a study of shared clonotypes between healthy human individuals. Study background: Per donor, three plates held CD4 naive cells, three held CD4 memory, two held CD8 naive and one held CD8 memory. General observations from the study: Non-shared clonotypes had lower generation probabilities than those shared by all four donors.

The CDR3 extends over 13 amino acids. The V gene lost 3 bases and the J gene lost 4 bases, with 10 bases spanning the gap. Germline V gene sequence: CDR1 MDHEN, CDR2 SYDVKM. Assay: immunoSEQ multiplex PCR; the TCRdb copy retains only in-frame clones and omits some. The sample consists of approximately 240,000 clones, about 65% of them appearing once. V gene TRBV28 combines with J gene TRBJ2-7; D unresolved. The clonotype originates from a man aged 25-45 years in good health. Sample: memory CD4+ T cells sorted from blood. Subset of the sample: CD45RA-negative fraction. This CDR3 is CASSFLSRYEQYF. CDR3 nucleotides: TGTGCCAGCAGTTTTCTGTCCCGATACGAGCAGTACTTC.